This T cell receptor beta chain was sequenced for a study of CD8+ T cells in alopecia areata. About the research overall: Dosing with tofacitinib proceeded for 6 to 18 months, followed by 6 months off drug. Scoring of severity for treated patients was based on percentage of affected scalp area.

Findings and limits, study-wide: Affected lesional scalp, above all in alopecia totalis/universalis, was more clonal than normal scalp.

Sequencing templates came from extracted RNA that was reverse transcribed into cDNA. The repertoire was sequenced with immunoSEQ multiplex PCR; TCRdb's copy has only in-frame clones and lacks some. The sample has about 190,000 clones; roughly three fifths are singletons. About this clone: Its antigen is not known.

Treatment defined: oral pan-JAK inhibitor, 5-10 mg twice daily. Germline V gene sequence: CDR1 SGDLS, CDR2 YYNGEE. The V segment lost 3 bases and the J segment 4 bases; nucleotides outside the gene matches: 7. This CDR3 has 15 amino acids. The TCR was taken from a human donor with alopecia areata. V usage is TRBV9 and J usage is TRBJ1-1, with 9 positions matching TRBD1. The source material was CD4+ T cells sorted from blood, sampled at approximately week 50, from a patient treated with tofacitinib. In nucleotides, the CDR3 is TGTGCCAGCAGCGCGGGACAGGGAAGTGGCACTGAAGCTTTCTTT. Amino acid sequence: CASSAGQGSGTEAFF.